The 22 T cell receptor beta chains given below trace back to one sample, sequenced in a study of read filtering for tumor transcriptome and immune sequencing. Molecular barcoded adaptors covering alpha/delta and beta/gamma chains were used on about 390 ng RNA. TCRdb re-called the reads with MiXCR, one entry per CDR3 protein. Counted here are over 55,000 distinct CDR3 sequences, about 15% occurring once; the ten biggest clones make up under 55%. Material for sequencing was a population of CD138-negative cells sorted from bone marrow. The source is a donor aged 40 or over with multiple myeloma.

The gene calls are TRBV7-9 and TRBJ2-7, with TRBD1 identical over 12 bases. Germline CDR1 reads SEHNR; CDR2 reads FQNEAQ (reference sequence). J was trimmed by 4 bases and V by 6 bases; bases with no gene match: 4. The CDR3 loop spans 14 amino acids. The CDR3 region has the DNA TGTGCCAGCAGGGGGACAGGGGGCAGGTACGAGCAGTACTTC. This sequence encodes CASRGTGGRYEQYF.

This clonotype has at least ten counts. The genes are TRBV5-1 and TRBJ2-4; the D is unclear. Germline assignment: CDR1 SGHRS and CDR2 YFSETQ. V dropped 4 bases and J dropped 8 bases, with 7 bases sitting between them. The CDR3 length is 11 residues. The CDR3 spells CASSDLDIQYF. The CDR3 DNA is TGCGCCAGCAGCGATTTGGACATTCAGTACTTC.

This clonotype came up once. A much bigger clone sits one base away, suggesting this may be a read error. The chain combines TRBV28 with TRBJ2-7, with a tentative D call TRBD1 (6 bases). From germline, CDR1 is MDHEN and CDR2 SYDVKM. The germline V and J ends were trimmed by 7 bases and 2 bases, with 15 bases remaining between them. The CDR3 totals 14 residues. The CDR3 DNA follows: TGTGCCAGCATCCCGGAACAGGGCCCCTACGAGCAGTACTTC. Protein sequence: CASIPEQGPYEQYF.

In its sample, this clonotype was seen a few times. J is TRBJ2-1 and V is TRBV19; 9 positions agree with TRBD1. Germline-derived CDR1 and CDR2 are LNHDA and SQIVND (reference sequence). The length of the CDR3 is 16 residues. V trimming: 5 bases; J trimming: 6 bases; junction bases outside the gene matches: 11. Here the CDR3 DNA reads TGTGCCAGTAGTCTCCCCGGGACAGGGATCGGCAATGAGCAGTTCTTC. Encoded protein: CASSLPGTGIGNEQFF.

This clonotype was seen repeatedly, ten times or more. The chain combines TRBV7-9 with TRBJ2-3; D ambiguous. The CDR3 has 15 amino acids. Per germline, CDR1 SEHNR and CDR2 FQNEAQ (reference sequence). V was pared by 1 base and J by 4 bases, with 12 bases between. The chain's CDR3 is CASSLGSSFADTQYF. The CDR3, as DNA: TGTGCCAGCAGCTTAGGATCCAGTTTTGCAGATACGCAGTATTTT.

This clonotype was recorded many times. The J gene is TRBJ2-7, the V gene TRBV5-1; tentatively, D is TRBD2 (6 bases). The CDR3 runs 14 residues. V gave up 0 bases and J gave up 3 bases, with 10 bases separating them. Germline CDR1 SGHRS, CDR2 YFSETQ. The chain's CDR3 is CASSLAPAGYEQYF. CDR3 in DNA: TGCGCCAGCAGCTTGGCCCCAGCGGGCTACGAGCAGTACTTC.

This clonotype was detected many times. The gene calls are TRBV7-2 and TRBJ2-7; D unresolved. The CDR3 has 13 residues. V was cut by 5 bases and J by 4 bases, with 12 bases left in between. The germline V gene has CDR1 SGHTA and CDR2 FQGNSA. The CDR3 coding sequence is TGTGCCAGCAGCCCCCCTCAGACTTACGAGCAGTACTTC. It translates to CASSPPQTYEQYF. Using reference TRBV7-2 and TRBJ2-7 for the parts outside the CDR3, the full variable domain is GAGVSQSPSNKVTEKGKDVELRCDPISGHTALYWYRQSLGQGLEFLIYFQGNSAPDKSGLPSDRFSAERTGGSVSTLTIQRTQQEDSAVYLCASSPPQTYEQYFGPGTRLTVT.

The chain is built from TRBV14 and TRBJ2-7, with D tentatively TRBD1 (6 bases). Looked up from germline, CDR1 is SGHDN and CDR2 is FVKESK. V lost 2 bases, J lost 6 bases, and 11 bases lay in between. The CDR3 consists of 13 residues. The CDR3, as DNA: TGTGCCAGCAGCCAATCCCAGGGGCGCGAGCAGTACTTC. It codes for CASSQSQGREQYF.

This clonotype was observed many times. The chain links TRBV7-2 to TRBJ1-1; TRBD1 matches at 7 bases. The J segment lost 5 bases and the V segment lost 1 base, leaving 4 bases of the junction unmatched. Germline V gene data show CDR1 as SGHTA and CDR2 as FQGNSA. The CDR3 is 14 amino acids. The CDR3 DNA is TGTGCCAGCAGCTTAGGCGCAGGGGGTACTGAAGCTTTCTTT. Protein product: CASSLGAGGTEAFF.

About this clonotype itself: This may be a read error, as it is one base from a much larger clone. CDR3 residues: CTVGGFEVNEQFF. The CDR3 DNA reads TGCACCGTCGGGGGATTTGAGGTAAATGAGCAGTTCTTC. The gene calls are TRBV29-1 and TRBJ2-1; D perhaps matches TRBD2 (6 bases). The CDR3 sequence is 13 residues long. Germline assignment: CDR1 SQVTM and CDR2 ANQGSEA.

There are many counts of this clonotype. V is TRBV11-2 and J is TRBJ2-5; a weak D match, TRBD1 (6 bases). The germline V gene has CDR1 SGHAT and CDR2 FQNNGV. This CDR3 contains 14 residues. Trimming shortened V by 5 bases and J by 5 bases, and 15 bases separated the two germline ends. The CDR3 loop reads CASSPTVGAETQYF. CDR3 DNA: TGTGCCAGCAGCCCTACCGTGGGGGCGGAGACCCAGTACTTC. Using reference TRBV11-2 and TRBJ2-5 for the parts outside the CDR3, the full variable domain is EAGVAQSPRYKIIEKRQSVAFWCNPISGHATLYWYQQILGQGPKLLIQFQNNGVVDDSQLPKDRFSAERLKGVDSTLKIQPAKLEDSAVYLCASSPTVGAETQYFGPGTRLLVL.

This clonotype showed up many times. The chain employs TRBV29-1 and TRBJ2-2, with D perhaps matching TRBD2 (6 bases). Deletions cut 7 bases from V and 5 bases from J, with 20 bases between. The CDR3 spans 15 residues. CDR1 is SQVTM and CDR2 is ANQGSEA in the germline V gene. CDR3 DNA sequence: TGCAGCGCCAGACTCGGGCTAGCGTCGACCGGGGAGCTGTTTTTT. Translating it yields CSARLGLASTGELFF.

The sample holds many counts of this clonotype. The V call is TRBV19, the J call TRBJ2-3, with D possibly being TRBD2 (5 bases). Looked up from germline, CDR1 is LNHDA and CDR2 is SQIVND (reference sequence). The germline V and J ends were trimmed by 10 bases and 0 bases, with 11 bases remaining between them. The CDR3 is 13 residues long. The CDR3 coding sequence is TGTGCCACTGAGGGCTGGAGCACAGATACGCAGTATTTT. Translation gives CATEGWSTDTQYF.

This clonotype was counted ten times or more. V is TRBV14 and J is TRBJ1-1, with D perhaps matching TRBD1 (5 bases). Deletions cut 0 bases from V and 5 bases from J, with 13 bases between. Germline-derived CDR1 and CDR2 are SGHDN and FVKESK. This CDR3 is built from 15 residues. The CDR3 DNA reads as TGTGCCAGCAGCCAAGAGGAGGGGCGTATAACTGAAGCTTTCTTT. Protein sequence: CASSQEEGRITEAFF.

This clonotype was counted many times. The rearrangement joins TRBV7-6 to TRBJ1-4; D ambiguous. The CDR3 spans 13 residues. Trimming removed 4 bases at V and 5 bases at J, with 8 bases between. Germline assignment: CDR1 SGHVS and CDR2 FNYEAQ. In nucleotides, the CDR3 is TGTGCCAGCAGCTCGGGAGCAAATGAAAAACTGTTTTTT. Its protein product is CASSSGANEKLFF.

This clonotype showed up many times. The genes are TRBV20-1 and TRBJ2-3, with 12 bases lining up with TRBD2. CDR3 length: 14 residues. V gave up 5 bases and J gave up 2 bases; unmatched junction bases: 2. Germline V gene lookup returns CDR1 DFQATT and CDR2 SNEGSKA (reference sequence). CDR3 amino acids: CSAGLAGLTDTQYF. The CDR3 bases are TGCAGTGCTGGACTAGCGGGACTCACAGATACGCAGTATTTT.

This clonotype was picked up many times. CDR3 nucleotide sequence: TGTGCCTCCGAGGGCACGGTGAACAATGAGCAGTTCTTC. Translated: CASEGTVNNEQFF. The V call is TRBV10-3, the J call TRBJ2-1; possible D gene TRBD2, 5 bases. V was clipped by 11 bases and J by 5 bases, with 16 bases between them. There are 13 residues in the CDR3. CDR1 is ENHRY and CDR2 is SYGVKD in the germline V gene.

As for this clonotype: Possible read error: a much larger clone is one base away. The V call is TRBV10-3, the J call TRBJ2-1, with D unclear. Germline CDR1 is ENHRY and CDR2 is SYGVKD. Trimming removed 6 bases from V and 9 bases from J, with 12 bases in between. The length of the CDR3 is 12 residues. The CDR3 DNA reads TGTGCCATCAGCCGAAGCGTTTCTGAGCAGTTCTTC. Protein sequence: CAISRSVSEQFF.

V and J are TRBV4-1 and TRBJ2-7, with 9 bases that match TRBD1. V lost 0 bases, J lost 6 bases, and 21 bases stayed unmatched. This CDR3 is 20 amino acids long. Germline values: CDR1 MGHRA, CDR2 YSYEKL. Here the CDR3 DNA reads TGCGCCAGCAGCCAAGACCTTGGAGGGACAGGGATGGTCCGGATATCCGAGCAGTACTTC. Protein: CASSQDLGGTGMVRISEQYF.

The table lists this clonotype with a few counts. This chain joins TRBV28 and TRBJ2-5; D is tentatively TRBD1 or TRBD2 (7 bases each). Germline CDR1 reads MDHEN; CDR2 reads SYDVKM. V lost 4 bases to trimming and J lost 3 bases, with 15 bases between them. The CDR3 consists of 15 residues. The CDR3 sequence: CASSSIQGREETQYF. CDR3 bases: TGTGCCAGCAGTTCAATACAGGGGAGGGAAGAGACCCAGTACTTC.

The genes are TRBV14 and TRBJ2-7; a possible D gene is TRBD2 (5 bases). The germline V gene encodes CDR1 SGHDN and CDR2 FVKESK. The CDR3 covers 19 residues. V lost 3 bases, J lost 1 base, and 25 bases lay in between. The DNA of the CDR3 is TGTGCCAGCAGCCACCGAAACCGGCAAGGCCTAGCTCCATCCTACGAGCAGTACTTC. This translates into CASSHRNRQGLAPSYEQYF.

This CDR3 is CASSTDRGRTYEQYF. CDR3 DNA: TGTGCCAGCAGCACCGACAGGGGGCGGACCTACGAGCAGTACTTC. This chain uses TRBV6-2 or TRBV6-3 with TRBJ2-7, with 10 bases aligning to TRBD1. Trimming at V came to 6 bases and at J to 2 bases, leaving 7 bases not matched to a gene. The CDR3 runs to 15 residues. Germline V gene data show CDR1 as MNHEY and CDR2 as SVGEGT.